This TCR beta chain appears in the sequencing data of a study of T-cell reconstitution after alpha-beta-depleted transplantation in children. Notes on the study in general: After one year, T-cell counts and TCRbeta diversity mostly came from new T cells. Alpha-beta T cells about two months after transplant reportedly derived from several hundred expanded graft clones.

Turning to this clonotype: Its antigen is undetermined.

Unique molecular identifiers were used to barcode this TCRbeta library. TCRdb independently ran MiXCR on the PCR reads; one entry per CDR3 protein. The data hold a few hundred thousand distinct CDR3 sequences, with under 15% observed a single time. Germline V gene lookup returns CDR1 DFQATT and CDR2 SNEGSKA (reference sequence). V was clipped by 6 bases and J by 2 bases, with 18 bases between them. This CDR3 comprises 15 residues. V usage is TRBV20-1 and J usage is TRBJ2-3, with a weak D call TRBD2 (6 bases). This clonotype was sampled from a male patient under 18 who had a stem cell transplant for acute myeloid leukemia, so the T cells may come from the graft donor. The sequences come from PBMCs, mostly from graft donor cells, collected 360 days after TCRalphabeta/CD19-depleted stem cell transplant. The CDR3 region is CSAPLLAGNTDTQYF. The CDR3 coding sequence is TGCAGTGCCCCCCTATTGGCGGGGAACACAGATACGCAGTATTTT.